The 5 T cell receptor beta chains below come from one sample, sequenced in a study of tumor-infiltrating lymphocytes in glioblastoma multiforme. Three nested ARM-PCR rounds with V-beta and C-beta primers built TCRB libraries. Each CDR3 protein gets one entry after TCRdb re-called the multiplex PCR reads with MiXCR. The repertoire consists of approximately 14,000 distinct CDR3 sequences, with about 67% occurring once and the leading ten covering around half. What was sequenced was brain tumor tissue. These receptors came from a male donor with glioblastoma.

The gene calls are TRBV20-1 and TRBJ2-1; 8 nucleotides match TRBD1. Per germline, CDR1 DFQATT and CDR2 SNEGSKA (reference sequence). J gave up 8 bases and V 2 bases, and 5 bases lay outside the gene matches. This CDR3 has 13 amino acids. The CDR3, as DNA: TGCAGTGCTAGACAGACAGGGGTTTATGAGCAGTTCTTC. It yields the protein CSARQTGVYEQFF.

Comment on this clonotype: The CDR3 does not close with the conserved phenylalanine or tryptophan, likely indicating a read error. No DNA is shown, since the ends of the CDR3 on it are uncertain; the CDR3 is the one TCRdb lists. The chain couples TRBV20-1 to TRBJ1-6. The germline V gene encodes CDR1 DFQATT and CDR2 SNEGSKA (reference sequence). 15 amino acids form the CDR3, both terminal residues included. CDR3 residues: CSARGRGSVNSPLHI.

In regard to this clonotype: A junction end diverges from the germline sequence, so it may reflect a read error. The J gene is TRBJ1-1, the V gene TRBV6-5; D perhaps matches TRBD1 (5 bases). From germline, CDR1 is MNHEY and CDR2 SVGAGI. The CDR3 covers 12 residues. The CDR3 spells CASSSRDTEAFF. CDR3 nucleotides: TGTGCCAGCAGCTCCAGGGATACTGAAGCGTTCTTT.

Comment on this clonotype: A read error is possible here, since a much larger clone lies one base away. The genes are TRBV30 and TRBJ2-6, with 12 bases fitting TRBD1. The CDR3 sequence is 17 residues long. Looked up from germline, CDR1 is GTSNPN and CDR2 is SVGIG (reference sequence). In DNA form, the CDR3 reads TGTGCCTGGAGTCCCGGGGACAGGGGGCGTGGGCCCAACGTCCTGACTTTC. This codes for CAWSPGDRGRGPNVLTF.

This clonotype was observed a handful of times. CDR3 sequence (DNA): TGTGCCAGCAGCGGCGGGCTAGCGGAGCGCGGGCCGCAGTATTTT. Encoded protein: CASSGGLAERGPQYF. The chain uses TRBV11-2 and TRBJ2-3; 7 bases line up with TRBD2. Germline V gives CDR1 SGHAT, CDR2 FQNNGV. The CDR3 consists of 15 residues. The V segment lost 5 bases and the J segment 10 bases; nucleotides outside the gene matches: 15.